Below, 17 T cell receptor beta chains from the same sample are listed, as sequenced in a study of cytomegalovirus exposure and HLA in healthy donors (dated by TCRdb to 2017 to 2019). The receptor library was made with the immunoSEQ multiplex PCR assay. For the multiplex PCR, a mixture combining 60 forward primers for TCR Vbeta segments and 13 reverse primers for TCR Jbeta segments was used. In its TCRdb copy, this immuneACCESS table keeps in-frame sequences only and misses some clones. Where compared with another copy, unresolved V genes explain less than half of these, and the others have no known cause. The sample table records 170,000 or so clones; 80% of these occur just once. The biggest ten clones account for approximately 6.8% of the sample. Material for sequencing was PBMCs. These receptors all stem from a man aged 30-40 years in good health and CMV-seropositive.

This chain connects TRBV4-2 to TRBJ1-5; 7 nucleotides line up with TRBD1. The CDR3 spans 17 residues. The ends lost 0 bases at V and 0 bases at J; junction bases unmatched: 5. In germline, CDR1 is LGHNA, CDR2 YNFKEQ. The CDR3 DNA follows: TGTGCCAGCAGCCAAGATGGGACAGCTCGTAGCAATCAGCCCCAGCATTTT. It encodes CASSQDGTARSNQPQHF.

The rearrangement uses TRBV19 and TRBJ2-3; 9 positions agree with TRBD1. V lost 8 bases, J lost 5 bases, and 14 bases stayed unmatched. Germline CDR1 LNHDA, CDR2 SQIVND (reference sequence). The CDR3 extends over 16 amino acids. The CDR3 DNA reads TGTGCCAGTTCCCAGACCGGGACAGGGAATGTAGATACGCAGTATTTT. Translated: CASSQTGTGNVDTQYF.

V is TRBV6-1 and J is TRBJ1-1; no firm D call. Looked up from germline, CDR1 is MNHNS and CDR2 is SASEGT. The CDR3 is 14 amino acids. The ends were cut back, 0 bases at V and 0 bases at J, with 5 bases in the middle. The DNA for the CDR3 is TGTGCCAGCAGTGAAGCCTCAGTGAACACTGAAGCTTTCTTT. This codes for CASSEASVNTEAFF.

J is TRBJ1-2 and V is TRBV4-1; D unclear. V dropped 1 base and J dropped 4 bases, with 10 bases sitting between them. Germline V gene lookup returns CDR1 MGHRA and CDR2 YSYEKL. This CDR3 is built from 14 residues. The CDR3 spells CASSQVAVLYGYTF. For the CDR3, the DNA is TGCGCCAGCAGCCAAGTGGCTGTTCTCTATGGCTACACCTTC.

The chain carries TRBV16 and TRBJ2-3, with unresolved D. V lost 0 bases and J 4 bases, leaving 8 bases between the germline ends. The CDR3 contains 14 residues. Germline CDR1 reads KGHSY; CDR2 reads FQNENV. DNA for the CDR3: TGTGCCAGCAGCCAATCGAGCACCGCAGATACGCAGTATTTT. This encodes CASSQSSTADTQYF. Combining the CDR3 with reference TRBV16 and TRBJ2-3 gives the whole variable domain GEEVAQTPKHLVRGEGQKAKLYCAPIKGHSYVFWYQQVLKNEFKFLISFQNENVFDETGMPKERFSAKCLPNSPCSLEIQATKLEDSAVYFCASSQSSTADTQYFGPGTRLTVL.

DNA for the CDR3: TGTGCCAGCAGCTTAGTCCCGCCGGGAGGAGAGACCCAGTACTTC. It specifies CASSLVPPGGETQYF. This chain connects TRBV11-2 to TRBJ2-5; 7 positions agree with TRBD2. Germline V gives CDR1 SGHAT, CDR2 FQNNGV. The CDR3 runs 15 residues. V was clipped by 1 base and J by 4 bases; unmatched bases: 6.

The J gene is TRBJ2-3, the V gene TRBV9; 9 nucleotides agree with TRBD2. The germline V gene has CDR1 SGDLS and CDR2 YYNGEE. The J segment lost 1 base and the V segment lost 4 bases, leaving 10 bases of the junction unmatched. The CDR3 covers 17 residues. The CDR3 protein is CASSFGLAGHGTDTQYF. CDR3 in DNA: TGTGCCAGCAGCTTCGGTCTAGCGGGGCACGGCACAGATACGCAGTATTTT. The variable domain in full, completed from reference TRBV9 and TRBJ2-3, reads DSGVTQTPKHLITATGQRVTLRCSPRSGDLSVYWYQQSLDQGLQFLIQYYNGEERAKGNILERFSAQQFPDLHSELNLSSLELGDSALYFCASSFGLAGHGTDTQYFGPGTRLTVL.

The chain uses TRBV27 and TRBJ1-4, with D possibly TRBD1 on 5 matching bases. V lost 2 bases and J 10 bases, leaving 11 bases between the germline ends. This CDR3 spans 13 amino acids. Germline CDR1 and CDR2: MNHEY and SMNVEV (reference sequence). The CDR3: CASSLDGGGKLFF. The DNA of the CDR3 is TGTGCCAGCAGTTTAGATGGGGGGGGAAAACTGTTTTTT. The complete variable domain, with remaining parts taken from reference TRBV27 and TRBJ1-4, reads EAQVTQNPRYLITVTGKKLTVTCSQNMNHEYMSWYRQDPGLGLRQIYYSMNVEVTDKGDVPEGYKVSRKEKRNFPLILESPSPNQTSLYFCASSLDGGGKLFFGSGTQLSVL.

V gene TRBV25-1 combines with J gene TRBJ1-1; 10 nucleotides match TRBD1. The CDR3 is made up of 13 amino acids. V trimming: 6 bases; J trimming: 4 bases; junction bases outside the gene matches: 2. Germline V lookup: CDR1 MGHDK, CDR2 SYGVNS. CDR3 amino acids: CASRWDRGTEAFF. In DNA form, the CDR3 reads TGTGCCAGCAGATGGGACAGGGGCACTGAAGCTTTCTTT.

The gene calls are TRBV10-3 and TRBJ1-1, with 8 bases matching TRBD1. The CDR3 runs to 16 residues. V trimming: 7 bases; J trimming: 2 bases; junction bases outside the gene matches: 12. CDR1 ENHRY and CDR2 SYGVKD come from the germline V gene. CDR3 nucleotide sequence: TGTGCCATCACCCAAACAGACAGGGGCGGCAACACTGAAGCTTTCTTT. Amino acid sequence: CAITQTDRGGNTEAFF.

The chain recombines TRBV19 with TRBJ1-5; no clear D gene. The V end lost 3 bases, the J end lost 3 bases, and 9 bases lay between the germline ends. The CDR3 covers 14 residues. Germline loops: CDR1 LNHDA, CDR2 SQIVND (reference sequence). This CDR3 is CASSIQESNQPQHF. CDR3 sequence (DNA): TGTGCCAGTAGTATTCAGGAATCCAATCAGCCCCAGCATTTT.

The V and J genes are TRBV5-6 and TRBJ2-1, with a possible D match to TRBD2 (6 bases). Per germline, CDR1 SGHDT and CDR2 YYEEEE. Trimming cost V 6 bases and J 0 bases, with 13 bases left between them. The CDR3 is made up of 15 amino acids. Here the CDR3 reads CASTLRESSYNEQFF. In nucleotides, the CDR3 is TGTGCCAGCACCCTACGGGAGAGCTCCTACAATGAGCAGTTCTTC. Filled out from reference TRBV5-6 and TRBJ2-1, the complete variable domain reads DAGVTQSPTHLIKTRGQQVTLRCSPKSGHDTVSWYQQALGQGPQFIFQYYEEEERQRGNFPDRFSGHQFPNYSSELNVNALLLGDSALYLCASTLRESSYNEQFFGPGTRLTVL.

The gene calls are TRBV25-1 and TRBJ2-7; 11 nucleotides agree with TRBD2. The CDR3 runs to 16 residues. CDR1 is MGHDK, CDR2 SYGVNS, per germline. V was clipped by 3 bases and J by 0 bases; unmatched bases: 4. As DNA, the CDR3 is TGTGCCAGCAGTGAGACTAGCGGGGCTACCTCCTACGAGCAGTACTTC. Its translation is CASSETSGATSYEQYF.

The V call is TRBV6-5, the J call TRBJ1-1, with D possibly matching TRBD1 (5 bases). V was trimmed by 0 bases and J by 4 bases, leaving 12 bases between them. The CDR3 is made up of 15 amino acids. Germline CDR1 MNHEY, CDR2 SVGAGI. The CDR3 sequence: CASSYSGEGSTEAFF. As DNA, the CDR3 is TGTGCCAGCAGTTACTCGGGGGAGGGGAGCACTGAAGCTTTCTTT.

This chain connects TRBV6-5 to TRBJ1-1; TRBD1 matches at 11 bases. Germline CDR1 MNHEY, CDR2 SVGAGI. The CDR3 covers 15 residues. V was clipped by 0 bases and J by 11 bases; unmatched bases: 8. The CDR3 DNA follows: TGTGCCAGCAGTTACTCGAGTGGGACAGGGGGTCCGGCTTTCTTT. Translated, it gives CASSYSSGTGGPAFF.

The J gene is TRBJ2-3, the V gene TRBV7-9; 12 bases align to TRBD2. The CDR3 extends over 16 amino acids. The V gene end was trimmed by 5 bases and the J gene end by 2 bases; junction bases not matched to a gene: 5. CDR1 SEHNR and CDR2 FQNEAQ come from the germline V gene (reference sequence). The CDR3 is CASSALAGGPTDTQYF. The CDR3 region has the DNA TGTGCCAGCAGCGCACTAGCGGGAGGCCCCACAGATACGCAGTATTTT.

The V call is TRBV18, the J call TRBJ2-1; TRBD2 aligns across 8 bases. J was trimmed by 5 bases and V by 2 bases; bases with no gene match: 11. Germline CDR1 is KGHSH and CDR2 is LQKENI. The CDR3 is 17 amino acids. CDR3 nucleotides: TGTGCCAGCTCACCAATGCCCCCTCAGCGGGGGCACAATGAGCAGTTCTTC. Translated: CASSPMPPQRGHNEQFF.